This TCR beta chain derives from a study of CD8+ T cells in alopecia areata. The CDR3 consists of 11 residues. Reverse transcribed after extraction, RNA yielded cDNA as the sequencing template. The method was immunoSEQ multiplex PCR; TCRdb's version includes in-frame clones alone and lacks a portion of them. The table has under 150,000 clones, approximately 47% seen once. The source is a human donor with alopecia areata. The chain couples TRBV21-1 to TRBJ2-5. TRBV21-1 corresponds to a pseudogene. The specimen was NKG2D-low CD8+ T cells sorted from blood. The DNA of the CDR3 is TGTGCCAGCAGCAAATTTCCGACCCAGTACTTC. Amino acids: CASSKFPTQYF.